The 32 T cell receptor beta chains below were found in one sample sequenced in a study of cytomegalovirus exposure and HLA in healthy donors. PCR was performed using 60 Vbeta and 13 Jbeta primers. The repertoire was sequenced with immunoSEQ multiplex PCR; TCRdb's copy has only in-frame clones and lacks some. The table includes 120,000 or so clones, over 75% detected once. Input material: PBMCs. The receptors stem from a woman under 30 in good health and CMV-seronegative.

The rearrangement links TRBV18 to TRBJ1-5; no clear D gene. Germline V lookup: CDR1 KGHSH, CDR2 LQKENI. V lost 2 bases and J lost 0, with 14 bases in between. The CDR3 runs to 17 residues. CDR3 sequence: CASSPSDGSYSNQPQHF. Here the CDR3 DNA reads TGTGCCAGCTCACCATCGGACGGGAGTTATAGCAATCAGCCCCAGCATTTT.

This sequence joins TRBV29-1 and TRBJ1-1; maybe TRBD1 (6 bases). The V end lost 5 bases, the J end lost 5 bases, and 18 bases lay between the germline ends. The CDR3 runs to 14 residues. CDR1 and CDR2 from the germline V gene are SQVTM and ANQGSEA. CDR3 loop: CSVTRTAEGTEAFF. The CDR3 nucleotides are TGCAGCGTTACCCGGACAGCCGAGGGGACTGAAGCTTTCTTT.

This chain connects TRBV18 to TRBJ1-1; a possible D gene is TRBD1 (5 bases). CDR3 size: 15 residues. Trimming removed 3 bases from V and 2 bases from J, with 13 bases in between. Germline CDR1 and CDR2: KGHSH and LQKENI. CDR3 coding DNA: TGTGCCAGCTCACCGGGGCAGCTAAGTAACACTGAAGCTTTCTTT. This codes for CASSPGQLSNTEAFF. The full variable domain, in which reference TRBV18 and TRBJ1-1 provide the parts outside the CDR3, is NAGVMQNPRHLVRRRGQEARLRCSPMKGHSHVYWYRQLPEEGLKFMVYLQKENIIDESGMPKERFSAEFPKEGPSILRIQQVVRGDSAAYFCASSPGQLSNTEAFFGQGTRLTVV.

The V and J genes are TRBV7-9 and TRBJ2-2, with TRBD1 matching 7 bases. The length of the CDR3 is 15 residues. Unmatched junction bases numbered 6, after V lost 6 bases and J lost 2 bases. The germline CDR1 and CDR2 sequences are SEHNR and FQNEAQ (reference sequence). Here the CDR3 reads CASRFRDSNTGELFF. CDR3 bases: TGTGCCAGCAGATTCCGGGACAGCAACACCGGGGAGCTGTTTTTT.

This clone was picked up a small number of times. The CDR3 region is CASSAGTGGDSPLHF. The CDR3 DNA is TGTGCCAGCAGCGCTGGGACAGGGGGCGATTCACCCCTCCACTTT. The gene calls are TRBV7-9 and TRBJ1-6; 12 nucleotides match TRBD1. The CDR3 loop spans 15 amino acids. The V segment lost 5 bases and the J segment 8 bases; nucleotides outside the gene matches: 4. The V gene's germline CDR1 is SEHNR and CDR2 FQNEAQ (reference sequence).

The chain employs TRBV9 and TRBJ2-7; perhaps TRBD1 as D (5 bases). CDR1 is SGDLS, CDR2 YYNGEE, per germline. The CDR3 contains 15 residues. Trimming took 5 bases from V and 6 from J, leaving 21 bases between them. The CDR3 bases are TGTGCCAGCAGTCTCAAAGCCCTCTCCCAGGGCGAGCAGTACTTC. Protein sequence: CASSLKALSQGEQYF.

The rearrangement links TRBV7-2 to TRBJ2-3; 11 nucleotides line up with TRBD2. CDR3 length: 17 amino acids. CDR1 and CDR2 from the germline V gene are SGHTA and FQGNSA. V shed 3 bases and J 4 bases; nucleotides not matched to a gene: 9. The CDR3 loop reads CASSLRLAGNKADTQYF. The CDR3 region has the DNA TGTGCCAGCAGCTTGAGACTAGCGGGGAATAAAGCAGATACGCAGTATTTT.

The genes are TRBV30 and TRBJ1-5; TRBD1 agrees at 7 bases. This CDR3 is built from 14 residues. Germline V gene data show CDR1 as GTSNPN and CDR2 as SVGIG (reference sequence). The trim removed 1 base at V and 3 bases at J, leaving 3 bases unmatched. The DNA for the CDR3 is TGTGCCTGGAGTGAAACAGGGGTCAATCAGCCCCAGCATTTT. It yields the protein CAWSETGVNQPQHF.

This clone was recorded a few times. The gene calls are TRBV19 and TRBJ1-5, with D unclear. CDR3 length: 17 amino acids. Germline V gene sequence: CDR1 LNHDA, CDR2 SQIVND (reference sequence). With 4 bases removed from V and 5 bases from J, the gap between germline ends came to 21 bases. The CDR3 loop reads CASSRQVIVAIDQPQHF. The CDR3 DNA reads as TGTGCCAGTAGTAGGCAGGTTATAGTCGCGATCGATCAGCCCCAGCATTTT.

This clone has only one observation. CDR3 protein: CASSGGTFNTEAFF. In DNA form, the CDR3 reads TGTGCCAGCAGCGGCGGGACCTTTAACACTGAAGCTTTCTTT. J is TRBJ1-1 and V is TRBV7-3, with a weak D call TRBD1 (5 bases). The CDR3 runs to 14 residues. Germline V gene lookup returns CDR1 SGHTA and CDR2 FQGTGA. V gave up 5 bases and J gave up 2 bases, with 12 bases separating them.

This clone was found a few times. This chain joins TRBV11-2 and TRBJ1-3; 7 positions agree with TRBD1. The CDR3 contains 15 residues. Trimming took 2 bases from V and 3 from J; bases not matched to a gene: 4. From germline, CDR1 is SGHAT and CDR2 FQNNGV. CDR3 sequence: CASSLHRDSGNTIYF. Here the CDR3 DNA reads TGTGCCAGCAGCTTACACAGGGACAGTGGAAACACCATATATTTT. The variable domain in full, with the rest retrieved from reference TRBV11-2 and TRBJ1-3, is EAGVAQSPRYKIIEKRQSVAFWCNPISGHATLYWYQQILGQGPKLLIQFQNNGVVDDSQLPKDRFSAERLKGVDSTLKIQPAKLEDSAVYLCASSLHRDSGNTIYFGEGSWLTVV.

The chain joins TRBV18 to TRBJ2-1; 13 nucleotides agree with TRBD2. The CDR3 covers 16 residues. Losses at the gene ends were 1 base for V and 9 bases for J; bases not matched to a gene: 6. The germline gives CDR1 KGHSH, CDR2 LQKENI. The CDR3 loop reads CASSPQLAGGRIEQFF. CDR3 nucleotides: TGTGCCAGCTCACCACAACTAGCGGGAGGGCGTATTGAGCAGTTCTTC.

The V and J genes are TRBV4-3 and TRBJ2-7; D unclear. CDR1 is LGHNA, CDR2 YSLEER, per germline. Trimming removed 0 bases at V and 9 bases at J, with 12 bases between. CDR3 length equals 13 residues. The CDR3 DNA reads TGCGCCAGCAGCCAAGATCCCGGTATACGGCAGTACTTC. Translated, it gives CASSQDPGIRQYF.

The chain is built from TRBV19 and TRBJ1-1, with 7 bases lining up with TRBD1. Germline V gives CDR1 LNHDA, CDR2 SQIVND (reference sequence). V lost 7 bases to trimming and J lost 7 bases; unmatched junction nucleotides: 6. CDR3 length: 12 residues. The CDR3: CASTQGDGEAFF. The DNA of the CDR3 is TGTGCCAGTACCCAGGGGGACGGTGAAGCTTTCTTT.

The chain couples TRBV2 to TRBJ1-1; 8 bases map to TRBD1. The CDR3 is 14 amino acids. V was clipped by 5 bases and J by 3 bases; unmatched bases: 5. The germline CDR1 and CDR2 sequences are SNHLY and FYNNEI. The CDR3 protein is CASSSGGAYTEAFF. DNA for the CDR3: TGTGCCAGCAGTTCAGGGGGCGCGTACACTGAAGCTTTCTTT.

This sequence joins TRBV11-3 and TRBJ2-4; 8 bases line up with TRBD2. The trim removed 0 bases at V and 12 bases at J, leaving 7 bases unmatched. CDR1 and CDR2 (germline): SGHNT, YENEEA. This CDR3 has 14 residues. CDR3 sequence reads: CASSLDREGGSQYF. The CDR3 nucleotides are TGTGCCAGCAGCTTAGATCGGGAGGGGGGCAGTCAGTACTTC.

As for this clone: An end of the junction does not agree with germline; a read error may underlie this. The V gene is TRBV7-7, the J gene TRBJ1-1; TRBD1 aligns across 8 bases. The germline gives CDR1 SSHAT, CDR2 FNYEAQ (reference sequence). The CDR3 has 13 amino acids. The CDR3 bases are TGTGCTAGCACCCCAGGGGGCTTGGCTGAAGCTTTCTTT. Encoded protein: CASTPGGLAEAFF.

The V gene is TRBV7-8, the J gene TRBJ1-1, with 8 nucleotides matching TRBD1. V lost 5 bases and J lost 0; bases outside the gene matches: 8. The germline CDR1 and CDR2 sequences are SGHVS and FQNEAQ. The CDR3 consists of 16 residues. CDR3 coding DNA: TGTGCCAGCAGCACTCGACAGGGGTTCATGAACACTGAAGCTTTCTTT. As protein: CASSTRQGFMNTEAFF.

This chain connects TRBV7-8 to TRBJ1-1, with D uncertain. Trimming took off 6 bases at V and 5 bases at J, with 10 bases between the two ends. CDR3 length: 12 amino acids. Per germline, CDR1 SGHVS and CDR2 FQNEAQ. CDR3 protein: CASSFDNTEAFF. CDR3 sequence (DNA): TGTGCCAGCAGTTTCGACAATACTGAAGCTTTCTTT.

The chain uses TRBV18 and TRBJ1-1; D is uncertain. The germline V and J ends were trimmed by 0 bases and 1 base, with 12 bases remaining between them. Germline V lookup: CDR1 KGHSH, CDR2 LQKENI. The CDR3 totals 16 residues. The CDR3 is CASSPPGRRQNTEAFF. The CDR3 coding sequence is TGTGCCAGCTCACCACCAGGTCGCAGGCAGAACACTGAAGCTTTCTTT.

CDR3 DNA sequence: TGTGCCAGCAGCCAAGTTCAGGGGGAAGTACAGCCCCAGCATTTT. Its translation: CASSQVQGEVQPQHF. The gene calls are TRBV4-2 and TRBJ1-5, with 7 bases fitting TRBD1. CDR1 is LGHNA, CDR2 YNFKEQ, per germline. This CDR3 has 15 residues. V gave up 1 base and J gave up 7 bases; unmatched junction bases: 7.

This clone was picked up one time. The chain combines TRBV6-6 with TRBJ2-5; D possibly corresponds to TRBD2 (5 bases). The CDR3 consists of 13 residues. The germline CDR1 and CDR2 sequences are MNHNY and SVGAGI (reference sequence). With 1 base removed from V and 4 bases from J, the gap between germline ends came to 7 bases. CDR3 amino acids: CASSYYRGETQYF. CDR3 nucleotides: TGTGCCAGCAGTTACTATCGGGGAGAGACCCAGTACTTC.

The chain employs TRBV11-1 and TRBJ2-4, with 10 bases fitting TRBD2. CDR1 and CDR2 from the germline V gene are SGHAT and FQDESV (reference sequence). With 6 bases clipped from V and 6 bases from J, the junction kept 14 bases outside the gene matches. The CDR3 runs to 17 residues. CDR3 residues: CASRRGLLAGETNIQYF. CDR3 sequence (DNA): TGTGCCAGCAGAAGAGGGTTGCTAGCGGGAGAGACAAACATTCAGTACTTC. Variable domain in full (rest from reference TRBV11-1 and TRBJ2-4): EAEVAQSPRYKITEKSQAVAFWCDPISGHATLYWYRQILGQGPELLVQFQDESVVDDSQLPKDRFSAERLKGVDSTLKIQPAELGDSAMYLCASRRGLLAGETNIQYFGAGTRLSVL.

The chain combines TRBV7-8 with TRBJ2-5; tentative D call: TRBD1 (6 bases). The CDR3 consists of 15 residues. Trimming removed 7 bases at V and 1 base at J, with 16 bases between. The V gene's germline CDR1 is SGHVS and CDR2 FQNEAQ. CDR3 coding DNA: TGTGCCAGCAACCAGGGGTCCCCCTCCCAAGAGACCCAGTACTTC. Translated: CASNQGSPSQETQYF.

The CDR3 sequence: CASSPPGQGARQYF. As DNA, the CDR3 is TGTGCCAGCTCACCACCGGGACAGGGAGCGAGGCAGTACTTC. V is TRBV18 and J is TRBJ2-7, with 9 bases aligning to TRBD1. Unmatched junction bases numbered 6, after V lost 0 bases and J lost 9 bases. The CDR3 runs to 14 residues. CDR1 and CDR2 from the germline V gene are KGHSH and LQKENI.

The J gene is TRBJ2-7, the V gene TRBV7-2; 8 bases align to TRBD1. V lost 5 bases to trimming and J lost 0 bases; unmatched junction nucleotides: 15. Germline V lookup: CDR1 SGHTA, CDR2 FQGNSA. The CDR3 totals 18 residues. This chain's CDR3 is CASSPTLIRTGNSYEQYF. CDR3 DNA: TGTGCCAGCAGCCCGACCTTAATCAGGACAGGGAACTCCTACGAGCAGTACTTC.

The chain is built from TRBV5-4 and TRBJ2-3, with 9 nucleotides matching TRBD2. The CDR3 has 16 residues. V was clipped by 4 bases and J by 6 bases; unmatched bases: 12. CDR1 and CDR2 from the germline V gene are SGHNT and YYREEE (reference sequence). The chain's CDR3 is CASSAGGASGVDTQYF. The CDR3 DNA reads TGTGCCAGCAGCGCGGGGGGGGCTAGCGGGGTGGATACGCAGTATTTT.

This clone is a singleton in its sample. Here the CDR3 DNA reads TGTGCCAGTAGTATTTCTGGACAGGGGTACGAGCAGTACTTC. Residues: CASSISGQGYEQYF. This chain links TRBV19 with TRBJ2-7; 9 nucleotides agree with TRBD1. With 3 bases clipped from V and 4 bases from J, the junction kept 4 bases outside the gene matches. Germline V CDR1 and CDR2: LNHDA, SQIVND (reference sequence). This CDR3 is built from 14 residues.

The V call is TRBV5-4, the J call TRBJ2-3, with D perhaps matching TRBD2 (5 bases). Germline V gene lookup returns CDR1 SGHNT and CDR2 YYREEE (reference sequence). The CDR3 runs to 15 residues. V lost 4 bases to trimming and J lost 4 bases, with 16 bases between them. As DNA, the CDR3 is TGTGCCAGCAGCCACGAACAGCGGAGACCAGATACGCAGTATTTT. This translates into CASSHEQRRPDTQYF.

The chain carries TRBV18 and TRBJ1-5, with 8 nucleotides matching TRBD1. Germline V gene lookup returns CDR1 KGHSH and CDR2 LQKENI. The V segment lost 6 bases and the J segment 7 bases; nucleotides outside the gene matches: 8. The CDR3 totals 14 residues. Here the CDR3 reads CASSPQGARQPQHF. In DNA, the CDR3 is TGTGCCAGCTCTCCTCAGGGGGCGAGACAGCCCCAGCATTTT.

In this sample, this clone turned up a few times. The V gene is TRBV7-9, the J gene TRBJ2-2, with TRBD2 identical over 13 bases. The CDR3 has 17 amino acids. Germline loops: CDR1 SEHNR, CDR2 FQNEAQ (reference sequence). V shed 1 base, J shed 1 base, and the junction held 0 bases outside the gene matches. This chain's CDR3 is CASSLGLAGGNTGELFF. CDR3 in DNA: TGTGCCAGCAGCTTAGGACTAGCGGGGGGGAACACCGGGGAGCTGTTTTTT.

The chain joins TRBV25-1 to TRBJ2-1; D may be TRBD1 (5 bases). V was pared by 3 bases and J by 3 bases, with 15 bases between. The CDR3 sequence is 16 residues long. From germline, CDR1 is MGHDK and CDR2 SYGVNS. The CDR3 reads CASSDRTTLDYNEQFF. As DNA, the CDR3 is TGTGCCAGCAGTGACCGGACAACCCTGGACTACAATGAGCAGTTCTTC.